The present T cell receptor beta chain was sequenced within a study of neurological immune-mediated disorders. Study observations and caveats: Phylogenetic grouping placed 18 of 34 multiple sclerosis patients' repertoires in one related-CDR3 cluster, a possible signature. The study found no CDR3 amino acid sequences shared by expanded clones across subjects, suggesting private repertoires in all groups.

5'RACE generated cDNA with 10-nucleotide random UMIs. TCRdb re-analysed the 5' RACE reads in MiXCR, keeping a single row per CDR3 protein. The data hold more than 45,000 distinct CDR3 sequences, with under 3% observed a single time. Many counts were recorded for this clonotype. Its specificity is unknown. Losses at the gene ends were 7 bases for V and 4 bases for J; bases not matched to a gene: 5. The CDR3 totals 13 residues. Looked up from germline, CDR1 is DFQATT and CDR2 is SNEGSKA (reference sequence). Unsorted libraries were derived from 2 million PBMCs stored at -80 C. This clonotype originated in a man in his fifties with multiple sclerosis. The J gene is TRBJ1-4, the V gene TRBV20-1; 8 bases agree with TRBD1. What was sequenced was PBMCs. The CDR3 coding sequence is TGCAGTGTAACACAGGGGGGTAATGAAAAACTGTTTTTT. This sequence encodes CSVTQGGNEKLFF.